Listed below are T cell receptor beta chains from one sample, sequenced in a study of cytomegalovirus exposure and HLA in healthy donors. Using immunoSEQ multiplex PCR, the repertoire was profiled, and TCRdb retains in-frame clones only, with some absent. The data contain around 100,000 clones, more than 60% of them singletons. The sequenced sample consisted of PBMCs. These TCRs come from a female donor in good health and CMV-seropositive. Each CDR3 is given with its conserved first and last residue. D genes are given only for firm matches. The size entry is marked missing in some rows and otherwise reads once, few, many or a size class.

D,J,V,size,CDR3,DNA
.,TRBJ1-3,TRBV15,.,CATSRRGGSSGNTIYF,TGTGCCACCAGCAGGCGGGGGGGGAGCTCTGGAAACACCATATATTTT
.,TRBJ1-2,TRBV18,.,CASSPSNYEYGYTF,TGTGCCAGCTCACCGTCCAACTATGAGTATGGCTACACCTTC
.,TRBJ1-5,TRBV10-2,.,CASSVNSLSNQPQHF,TGCGCCAGCAGTGTAAACAGTCTTAGCAATCAGCCCCAGCATTTT
TRBD1,TRBJ1-5,TRBV18,.,CASSPPIGQGINQPQHF,TGTGCCAGCTCACCACCAATAGGACAGGGTATCAATCAGCCCCAGCATTTT
TRBD2,TRBJ2-3,TRBV29-1,.,CSVEGTPRGADTQYF,TGCAGCGTTGAAGGGACCCCCCGGGGGGCAGATACGCAGTATTTT
TRBD1,TRBJ2-5,TRBV7-2,.,CASSLVPGGLGETQYF,TGTGCCAGCAGCTTAGTTCCAGGGGGATTAGGAGAGACCCAGTACTTC
.,TRBJ2-7,TRBV21-1,.,CASSKNEARDRWTYEQYF,TGTGCCAGCAGCAAGAACGAAGCAAGGGACAGGTGGACCTACGAGCAGTACTTC
.,TRBJ1-6,TRBV19,few,CASKEINRLDQNSPLHF,TGTGCCAGTAAAGAAATAAACAGGTTGGACCAGAATTCACCCCTCCACTTT
.,TRBJ1-6,TRBV7-9,.,CASSLGQGFYNSPLHF,TGTGCCAGCAGCTTAGGGCAGGGGTTTTATAATTCACCCCTCCACTTT
TRBD2,TRBJ2-1,TRBV30,.,CAWSALAGGPDEQFF,TGTGCCTGGAGCGCTCTAGCGGGAGGGCCGGATGAGCAGTTCTTC
TRBD2,TRBJ2-2,TRBV18,few,CASSPFTGTSGGAGSAGELFF,TGTGCCAGCTCACCATTCACCGGGACTAGCGGGGGGGCCGGATCGGCCGGGGAGCTGTTTTTT
TRBD2,TRBJ2-1,TRBV5-5,once,CASSLGLGPYNEQFF,TGTGCCAGCAGCCTGGGACTAGGACCCTACAATGAGCAGTTCTTC
.,TRBJ1-3,TRBV18,.,CASSPRGNSGNTIYF,TGTGCCAGCTCACCAAGGGGGAACTCTGGAAACACCATATATTTT
TRBD2,TRBJ2-7,TRBV12-5,.,CASASGTTSYEQYF,TGTGCTAGTGCCAGTGGGACTACCTCCTACGAGCAGTACTTC
.,TRBJ2-1,TRBV18,.,CASSRAVSYNEQFF,TGTGCCAGCTCACGGGCAGTCTCCTACAATGAGCAGTTCTTC
.,TRBJ2-7,TRBV2,few,CASSERQADSYEQYF,TGTGCCAGCAGCGAAAGACAGGCTGATTCCTACGAGCAGTACTTC
TRBD1,TRBJ1-5,TRBV19,.,CASSMRGKTGGNNQPQHF,TGTGCCAGTAGTATGAGGGGAAAGACAGGGGGAAACAATCAGCCCCAGCATTTT
.,TRBJ2-3,TRBV6-4,.,CASSDSLTGRDTQYF,TGTGCCAGCAGTGACTCGTTAACAGGGCGAGATACGCAGTATTTT
TRBD1,TRBJ2-1,TRBV10-3,.,CAISEGQGNYNEQFF,TGTGCCATCAGTGAAGGACAGGGGAACTACAATGAGCAGTTCTTC
TRBD1,TRBJ1-2,TRBV5-5,once,CASSTTGGFDYGYTF,TGTGCCAGCAGTACAACAGGGGGCTTTGACTATGGCTACACCTTC
TRBD1,TRBJ2-7,TRBV18,.,CASSPRQGQQEQYF,TGTGCCAGCTCACCAAGACAGGGGCAGCAGGAGCAGTACTTC
.,TRBJ2-4,TRBV28,.,CASSTSAALSENIQYF,TGTGCCAGCAGTACCTCAGCGGCTCTCTCGGAAAACATTCAGTACTTC
TRBD2,TRBJ2-7,TRBV6-5,.,CASSQRGARYEQYF,TGTGCCAGCAGTCAGCGGGGGGCCAGGTACGAGCAGTACTTC
TRBD1,TRBJ2-3,TRBV18,.,CASSPAGGGRTDTQYF,TGTGCCAGCTCACCTGCAGGGGGCGGTCGGACAGATACGCAGTATTTT
.,TRBJ2-2,TRBV5-1,once,CASSLVAPANTGELFF,TGCGCCAGCAGCTTGGTAGCCCCCGCGAACACCGGGGAGCTGTTTTTT
TRBD2,TRBJ2-7,TRBV5-5,.,CASSLQAIAGGGTYEQYF,TGTGCCAGCAGCTTGCAGGCGATAGCGGGGGGGGGAACCTACGAGCAGTACTTC
.,TRBJ2-1,TRBV4-3,.,CASSPRRDYNEQFF,TGCGCCAGCAGCCCCAGACGGGACTACAATGAGCAGTTCTTC
.,TRBJ2-1,TRBV10-3,once,CAISESGGAPNNEQFF,TGTGCCATCAGTGAGTCCGGGGGTGCTCCCAACAATGAGCAGTTCTTC
TRBD2,TRBJ2-3,TRBV15,.,CATSRAPAGGADTQYF,TGTGCCACCAGCAGAGCCCCTGCGGGGGGCGCAGATACGCAGTATTTT
TRBD1,TRBJ1-2,TRBV15,.,CATSRVPTGIITNYGYTF,TGTGCCACCAGCAGAGTACCGACAGGGATTATAACTAACTATGGCTACACCTTC
.,TRBJ2-7,TRBV29-1,.,CSGGQLTYEQYF,TGCAGCGGCGGACAGCTTACCTACGAGCAGTACTTC
TRBD2,TRBJ2-3,TRBV14,.,CASSQGTRGVTQYF,TGTGCCAGCAGCCAAGGGACCCGGGGGGTAACGCAGTATTTT
.,TRBJ2-7,TRBV7-3,.,CASSDGTRPYEQYF,TGTGCCAGCAGCGACGGGACACGTCCCTACGAGCAGTACTTC
.,TRBJ2-1,TRBV6-6,.,CASSARGWGEQFF,TGTGCCAGCAGTGCTAGGGGGTGGGGGGAGCAGTTCTTC
.,TRBJ2-4,TRBV29-1,.,CSVRQGAKNIQYF,TGCAGCGTACGTCAGGGGGCCAAAAACATTCAGTACTTC
TRBD1,TRBJ1-1,TRBV6-4,.,CASSVGFFGTGKGNFTEAFF,TGTGCCAGCAGTGTTGGATTTTTCGGGACAGGGAAGGGGAACTTTACTGAAGCTTTCTTT
TRBD1,TRBJ1-5,TRBV28,.,CASRPGQSSNQPQHF,TGTGCCAGCAGGCCGGGACAGAGTAGCAATCAGCCCCAGCATTTT
TRBD2,TRBJ2-2,TRBV7-9,.,CASSLGTSMNTGELFF,TGTGCCAGCAGCTTAGGGACTAGCATGAACACCGGGGAGCTGTTTTTT
.,TRBJ1-6,TRBV30,.,CAWSVLTTGNSPLHF,TGTGCCTGGAGTGTTCTAACAACAGGGAACTCACCCCTCCACTTT
TRBD1,TRBJ1-2,TRBV6-5,.,CASSMGQGRTF,TGTGCCAGCAGTATGGGACAGGGACGAACCTTC
.,TRBJ1-3,TRBV27,.,CASRSHSGNTIYF,TGTGCCAGCAGGTCCCACTCTGGAAACACCATATATTTT
TRBD1,TRBJ1-3,TRBV4-2,.,CASSQRIGQGAVNTIYF,TGTGCCAGCAGCCAGAGGATCGGACAGGGGGCCGTAAACACCATATATTTT
.,TRBJ1-1,TRBV25-1,.,CASTRSDSRGWTEAFF,TGTGCCAGCACTAGGTCAGACTCAAGGGGGTGGACTGAAGCTTTCTTT
.,TRBJ1-1,TRBV27,.,CASTAAGMNTEAFF,TGTGCCAGCACCGCTGCCGGGATGAACACTGAAGCTTTCTTT
.,TRBJ2-7,TRBV6-1,.,CASSEGGGGTYEQYF,TGTGCCAGCAGTGAAGGAGGGGGAGGGACCTACGAGCAGTACTTC
.,TRBJ2-1,TRBV4-1,.,CASSQSWGRLYNEQFF,TGCGCCAGCAGCCAATCCTGGGGGCGATTATACAATGAGCAGTTCTTC
.,TRBJ2-3,TRBV7-3,.,CASSPAAGADTQYF,TGTGCCAGCAGCCCGGCGGCAGGGGCAGATACGCAGTATTTT
.,TRBJ2-7,TRBV2,once,CASEGLSYEQYF,TGTGCCAGCGAGGGACTGAGCTACGAGCAGTACTTC
.,TRBJ1-2,TRBV7-2,few,CASSPQGSNYGYTF,TGTGCCAGCAGCCCCCAGGGATCTAACTATGGCTACACCTTC
.,TRBJ2-1,TRBV18,.,CASSPRDTAQYNEQFF,TGTGCCAGCTCACCCCGAGACACGGCCCAATACAATGAGCAGTTCTTC
TRBD2,TRBJ2-6,TRBV9,.,CASSLTGTSGSSGANVLTF,TGTGCCAGCAGCCTAACCGGGACTAGCGGCAGCTCTGGGGCCAACGTCCTGACTTTC
TRBD2,TRBJ2-3,TRBV27,.,CASSLEGLAGNTQYF,TGTGCCAGCAGTTTAGAGGGACTAGCGGGAAATACGCAGTATTTT
.,TRBJ1-5,TRBV9,.,CASSPQGSFRQPQHF,TGTGCCAGCAGCCCCCAGGGTAGTTTTAGACAGCCCCAGCATTTT
TRBD2,TRBJ2-5,TRBV10-2,.,CASSQLAPQVETQYF,TGCGCCAGCAGTCAACTAGCGCCACAAGTGGAGACCCAGTACTTC